The T cell receptor beta chain under discussion was sequenced for a study of technical replicates of blood from a handful of donors. Profiling relied on immunoSEQ multiplex PCR, and the TCRdb table lists in-frame clones only, not all of them. The sample lists about 79,000 clones; more than 90% were seen once. Germline trimming cut 5 bases from V and 6 bases from J; bases unmatched to any gene: 5. Germline V gene sequence: CDR1 SGHVS, CDR2 FNYEAQ. This CDR3 is built from 15 residues. This TCR was recovered from a human donor in good health. Some clones in this sample may be carry-over from other donors' samples. The J gene is TRBJ2-1, the V gene TRBV7-6; 12 nucleotides agree with TRBD2. The source material was T cells isolated from PBMCs. The CDR3 DNA sequence: TGTGCCAGCAGCGTCGGGACTAGCGGGTCCAATGAGCAGTTCTTC. This translates into CASSVGTSGSNEQFF.